This entry features one TCR beta chain sequence. Its antigen is not known. Generated by immunoSEQ multiplex PCR, the TCRdb table keeps only in-frame clones and is missing some. This table has about 42,000 clones, roughly 81% appearing once. These data are taken from a study of STAT3 mutations in large granular lymphocyte leukemia. For the study at large: Roughly half the longitudinally sequenced T-LGLL patients had canonical STAT3 mutations.

Study-wide results and caveats: In T-cell large granular lymphocyte leukemia, about half of patients showed multiple immunodominant subclonotypes. Treatment regimens differed across patients between samplings. All newly emerging clones after therapy were STAT3 wild type. Clonal expansion was inferred from other time points because no sample existed at each clone's first appearance.

The TCR originated in a human donor with T large granular lymphocyte leukemia. Some clones in this sample may be carry-over from other donors' samples. The sequencing input was PBMCs.

The CDR3 sequence: CATAHDGAYEQYF. In nucleotides, the CDR3 is TGTGCCACCGCCCACGATGGCGCCTACGAGCAGTACTTC. The rearrangement joins TRBV15 to TRBJ2-7; D not certain. Germline CDR1 and CDR2: LNHNV and YYDKDF (reference sequence). This CDR3 has 13 amino acids. V was clipped by 8 bases and J by 2 bases, with 13 bases between them.